Shown below are 7 T cell receptor beta chains from a single sample sequenced in a study of molecular identifiers for immune sequencing clone quantification. MiXCR, applied by TCRdb to the PCR reads, yields one record per CDR3 protein. The data show 400,000 to 600,000 distinct CDR3 sequences, with around 21% seen just once and 0.7% to 1% held by the top ten. The sequenced sample was naive CD8+ T cells from blood, with Jurkat cell RNA spiked in. Subset given: FACS-sorted CD8+CD4-CCR7+CD45RA+ naive T cells. The receptors shown here come from a human donor in good health. Some libraries in this study had Jurkat cell RNA spiked in.

As regards this clonotype: A read error may explain this, as a much larger clone is one base away. This is likely a read error, given that the CDR3 carries no conserved phenylalanine or tryptophan at its end. This chain joins TRBV12-3 or TRBV12-4 and TRBJ2-3, with D possibly matching TRBD1 (5 bases). This CDR3 is built from 16 residues. With 8 bases removed from V and 1 base from J, the gap between germline ends came to 19 bases. CDR3 sequence reads: CASGSPAGSGTDTQYL. The DNA for the CDR3 is TGTGCCAGCGGGTCCCCGGCAGGGTCCGGCACAGATACGCAGTATTTA.

In this sample, this clonotype turned up a few times. This chain connects TRBV11-3 to TRBJ2-2; D is uncertain. Germline CDR1 reads SGHNT; CDR2 reads YENEEA. The CDR3 totals 12 residues. V lost 8 bases to trimming and J lost 3 bases, with 7 bases between them. CDR3 residues: CASCTDTGELFF. CDR3 coding DNA: TGTGCCAGCTGTACGGACACCGGGGAGCTGTTTTTT. The full variable domain, with the rest looked up from reference TRBV11-3 and TRBJ2-2, is EAGVVQSPRYKIIEKKQPVAFWCNPISGHNTLYWYLQNLGQGPELLIRYENEEAVDDSQLPKDRFSAERLKGVDSTLKIQPAELGDSAVYLCASCTDTGELFFGEGSRLTVL.

As for this clonotype: A read error may explain this, as a much larger clone is one base away. The V and J genes are TRBV12-5 and TRBJ2-5; maybe TRBD2 (6 bases). The V end was cut by 5 bases, the J end by 0 bases, with 16 bases between. Germline V gives CDR1 LGHNT, CDR2 FRNRAP. This CDR3 has 16 residues. The CDR3 DNA is TGTGCTAGTGGTATGGACGTCGCGGGGAACCAAGAGACCCAGTACTTC. Its translation: CASGMDVAGNQETQYF.

This clonotype occurred many times. V gene TRBV2 combines with J gene TRBJ1-5; unclear D gene. Looked up from germline, CDR1 is SNHLY and CDR2 is FYNNEI. The length of the CDR3 is 16 residues. With 2 bases removed from V and 0 bases from J, the gap between germline ends came to 11 bases. CDR3 DNA sequence: TGTGCCAGCAGTGAATACGAGACCGTTAGCAATCAGCCCCAGCATTTT. Protein product: CASSEYETVSNQPQHF. Using reference TRBV2 and TRBJ1-5 for the parts outside the CDR3, the full variable domain is EPEVTQTPSHQVTQMGQEVILRCVPISNHLYFYWYRQILGQKVEFLVSFYNNEISEKSEIFDDQFSVERPDGSNFTLKIRSTKLEDSAMYFCASSEYETVSNQPQHFGDGTRLSIL.

This clonotype appeared many times. The J gene is TRBJ1-1, the V gene TRBV7-9; D gene uncertain. V lost 5 bases to trimming and J lost 1 base, with 8 bases between them. Germline loops: CDR1 SEHNR, CDR2 FQNEAQ (reference sequence). This CDR3 spans 13 amino acids. This chain's CDR3 is CASSVDPNTEAFF. The DNA of the CDR3 is TGTGCCAGCAGCGTTGACCCGAACACTGAAGCTTTCTTT.

The chain couples TRBV14 to TRBJ2-7, with 9 bases lining up with TRBD1. Per the germline V gene, CDR1 is SGHDN and CDR2 is FVKESK. CDR3 length equals 15 residues. V shed 0 bases and J 3 bases; nucleotides not matched to a gene: 3. The CDR3 sequence is CASSQDRTGVYEQYF. Here the CDR3 DNA reads TGTGCCAGCAGCCAAGATCGGACAGGGGTCTACGAGCAGTACTTC. The full variable domain, with the rest looked up from reference TRBV14 and TRBJ2-7, is EAGVTQFPSHSVIEKGQTVTLRCDPISGHDNLYWYRRVMGKEIKFLLHFVKESKQDESGMPNNRFLAERTGGTYSTLKVQPAELEDSGVYFCASSQDRTGVYEQYFGPGTRLTVT.

This clonotype was detected only a few times. J is TRBJ1-1 and V is TRBV10-3; 8 bases agree with TRBD1. This CDR3 comprises 13 residues. Germline V gene sequence: CDR1 ENHRY, CDR2 SYGVKD. V lost 6 bases and J lost 3; bases outside the gene matches: 3. Here the CDR3 reads CAIRATGDTEAFF. The CDR3 nucleotides read TGTGCCATCAGAGCGACAGGGGACACTGAAGCTTTCTTT.